Included here is one TCR beta chain sequence, with context. Some clones are missing from TCRdb's copy, which holds only in-frame ones; the method was immunoSEQ multiplex PCR. Of about 670,000 clones listed, over 80% were seen once; the top ten hold over 0.2%. This sample was included in a study of blood T cell repertoires in COVID-19. Study background: Whether acute or convalescent, the COVID-19 samples came from the United States, Italy and Spain.

Germline loops: CDR1 MGHRA, CDR2 YSYEKL. V was shortened by 0 bases and J by 12 bases, with 12 bases between the two germline ends. This CDR3 has 13 residues. V is TRBV4-1 and J is TRBJ2-1, with TRBD2 as a possible D gene (5 bases). Sequenced: peripheral blood. This TCR was recovered from a woman between 18 and 30 years old with acute or convalescent COVID-19. The CDR3 coding sequence is TGCGCCAGCAGCCAAGATATTAGCGTAGTGCAGTTCTTC. Translated: CASSQDISVVQFF.